The 13 T cell receptor beta chains below all came from one sample that was sequenced in a study of blood T cell repertoires in COVID-19. The table came from immunoSEQ multiplex PCR; TCRdb's copy has only in-frame clones and leaves some out. Counted here are some 330,000 clones, approximately 90% occurring once; the ten biggest clones make up 4% to 5%. The sample taken for sequencing was PBMCs or T cells enriched from blood (not recorded which). The receptors stem from a young man who had recovered from COVID-19.

V usage is TRBV19 and J usage is TRBJ1-5; possibly TRBD1 for D (5 bases). Trimming took off 4 bases at V and 5 bases at J, with 15 bases between the two ends. The CDR3 extends over 15 amino acids. Germline values: CDR1 LNHDA, CDR2 SQIVND (reference sequence). CDR3: CASSTRGGSYQPQHF. The CDR3 nucleotides read TGTGCCAGTAGTACCCGGGGGGGATCCTATCAGCCCCAGCATTTT.

This clone came up once. The chain couples TRBV7-9 to TRBJ2-1; 10 bases match TRBD1. Per the germline V gene, CDR1 is SEHNR and CDR2 is FQNEAQ (reference sequence). V lost 8 bases, J lost 3 bases, and 7 bases stayed unmatched. This CDR3 is built from 15 residues. The CDR3 reads CASLEGDRGYNEQFF. The CDR3 bases are TGTGCCAGCTTAGAGGGGGACAGGGGCTACAATGAGCAGTTCTTC.

The J gene is TRBJ2-5, the V gene TRBV6-5, with 8 bases aligning to TRBD1. CDR3 length equals 14 residues. V was pared by 6 bases and J by 2 bases, with 5 bases of the junction left unmatched. CDR1 and CDR2 from the germline V gene are MNHEY and SVGAGI. CDR3 coding DNA: TGTGCCAGCAGATTACACAGGGGGCAAGAGACCCAGTACTTC. Translating it yields CASRLHRGQETQYF.

The chain carries TRBV27 and TRBJ2-7; 9 positions match TRBD1. CDR1 is MNHEY and CDR2 is SMNVEV in the germline V gene (reference sequence). Trimming cost V 4 bases and J 4 bases; bases outside gene matches: 8. The CDR3 covers 15 residues. The CDR3: CASSSTGGRTYEQYF. CDR3 in DNA: TGTGCCAGCAGTTCGACAGGGGGGAGAACTTACGAGCAGTACTTC.

The chain has TRBV18 and TRBJ1-1, with D unclear. Germline V lookup: CDR1 KGHSH, CDR2 LQKENI. The CDR3 loop spans 14 amino acids. Trimming took 0 bases from V and 3 from J, leaving 8 bases between them. As DNA, the CDR3 is TGTGCCAGCTCACCACCGCTTGAGGACACTGAAGCTTTCTTT. Residues: CASSPPLEDTEAFF.

This clone was seen a few times. The chain carries TRBV6-1 and TRBJ2-5; tentatively, D is TRBD2 (5 bases). From germline, CDR1 is MNHNS and CDR2 SASEGT. This CDR3 has 14 residues. V lost 2 bases and J 5 bases, leaving 12 bases between the germline ends. The CDR3 region is CASSEQPTKETQYF. CDR3 DNA: TGTGCCAGCAGTGAACAACCGACTAAGGAGACCCAGTACTTC.

This chain links TRBV5-4 with TRBJ2-1; D may be TRBD1 (6 bases). This CDR3 has 14 residues. The V and J ends lost 1 base and 7 bases respectively, with 12 bases between them. Germline assignment: CDR1 SGHNT and CDR2 YYREEE (reference sequence). Here the CDR3 reads CASSLPGQWNEQFF. DNA for the CDR3: TGTGCCAGCAGCTTGCCCGGACAGTGGAATGAGCAGTTCTTC.

The chain links TRBV14 to TRBJ2-3; 7 nucleotides match TRBD2. Losses at the gene ends were 0 bases for V and 7 bases for J; bases not matched to a gene: 10. Germline V lookup: CDR1 SGHDN, CDR2 FVKESK. The CDR3 has 16 residues. CDR3 in amino acids: CASSQEVLAVPNTQYF. The CDR3 DNA is TGTGCCAGCAGCCAAGAAGTGCTAGCGGTGCCTAATACGCAGTATTTT.

The gene calls are TRBV24-1 and TRBJ2-5; 10 bases align to TRBD1. V gave up 3 bases and J gave up 1 base; unmatched junction bases: 4. The CDR3 loop spans 16 amino acids. Germline V gives CDR1 KGHDR, CDR2 SFDVKD. The CDR3 nucleotides are TGTGCCACCAGTGATCCGACAGGGGGCCCCCAAGAGACCCAGTACTTC. Protein sequence: CATSDPTGGPQETQYF.

The chain links TRBV4-1 to TRBJ2-7; 9 nucleotides line up with TRBD1. Per germline, CDR1 MGHRA and CDR2 YSYEKL. CDR3 length: 13 residues. V lost 7 bases, J lost 4 bases, and 5 bases stayed unmatched. The CDR3 sequence: CASKRTGDYEQYF. The CDR3 nucleotides read TGCGCCAGCAAAAGGACAGGGGATTACGAGCAGTACTTC.

The chain uses TRBV6-5 and TRBJ2-2; tentative D call: TRBD2 (5 bases). The CDR3 totals 16 residues. Trimming shortened V by 0 bases and J by 0 bases, and 8 bases separated the two germline ends. Per the germline V gene, CDR1 is MNHEY and CDR2 is SVGAGI. DNA for the CDR3: TGTGCCAGCAGTTACTCGCAGCGGTCGAACACCGGGGAGCTGTTTTTT. This codes for CASSYSQRSNTGELFF.

In its sample, this clone was seen once. The rearrangement joins TRBV5-8 to TRBJ2-2; possibly TRBD2 for D (5 bases). V lost 0 bases and J lost 5, with 14 bases in between. The CDR3 sequence is 16 residues long. Per germline, CDR1 SGHTS and CDR2 YDEGEE. The CDR3 protein is CASSLVNPSYTGELFF. For the CDR3, the DNA is TGTGCCAGCAGCTTGGTAAATCCTAGCTATACCGGGGAGCTGTTTTTT.

The chain recombines TRBV30 with TRBJ1-4; D is undetermined. The germline gives CDR1 GTSNPN, CDR2 SVGIG (reference sequence). The CDR3 is 11 amino acids. V lost 3 bases, J lost 6 bases, and 5 bases lay in between. CDR3 nucleotides: TGTGCCTGGAGGGGCGATGAAAAACTGTTTTTT. It translates to CAWRGDEKLFF.